This T cell receptor beta chain is drawn from a study of early T cells in non-severe SARS-CoV-2 infection. Study context: Chains from this unsorted whole-blood bulk RNA could not be paired. Study-level findings and limits: VDJdb matching skewed toward anti-spike CD8 responses, missing private and CD4 specificities.

On this clonotype itself: Its antigen is still unknown.

Germline V gives CDR1 DFQATT, CDR2 SNEGSKA (reference sequence). The ends were cut back, 1 base at V and 3 bases at J, with 13 bases in the middle. CDR3 length equals 14 residues. Separate cDNA molecules each had unique molecular identifiers attached to them. TCRdb analysed the 5' RACE reads with MiXCR anew, one entry per CDR3 protein. There are tens of thousands of distinct CDR3 sequences in the sample; around 14% occur only once, and 4% to 6% lies in the top ten. Sequenced: whole blood. This sequence originates from an adult who was a healthcare worker with PCR-confirmed SARS-CoV-2 infection or an uninfected control (not recorded which). J is TRBJ2-7 and V is TRBV20-1; D unresolved. As DNA, the CDR3 is TGCAGTGCTAGAGGACCGGCCAGTGTCTACGAGCAGTACTTC. It yields the protein CSARGPASVYEQYF.